One sample yielded the 24 T cell receptor beta chains listed below, sequenced in a study of cytomegalovirus exposure and HLA in healthy donors. The primer mix had 60 Vbeta and 13 Jbeta primers. Clones were sequenced by immunoSEQ multiplex PCR, and TCRdb holds only the in-frame ones, with some missing. The sample lists some 200,000 clones; about 79% were seen once. Sequencing was carried out using PBMCs. The receptors were sampled from a young man in good health and CMV-seronegative.

A note on this clone: The sample holds other DNA sequences that translate to the same CDR3. The V and J genes are TRBV10-3 and TRBJ2-7, with D tentatively TRBD2 (5 bases). Germline V lookup: CDR1 ENHRY, CDR2 SYGVKD. The CDR3 extends over 14 amino acids. Deletions cut 2 bases from V and 4 bases from J, with 12 bases between. CDR3 region: CAISERGDSYEQYF. The CDR3, as DNA: TGTGCCATCAGTGAGCGGGGTGATTCGTACGAGCAGTACTTC.

This chain connects TRBV7-6 to TRBJ2-2; 9 nucleotides line up with TRBD1. This CDR3 contains 15 residues. J lost 6 bases, V lost 2 bases, and 4 bases had no gene match. The germline V gene has CDR1 SGHVS and CDR2 FNYEAQ. The CDR3 sequence: CASSLLDRGPGELFF. The CDR3, as DNA: TGTGCCAGCAGCTTATTGGACAGGGGTCCCGGGGAGCTGTTTTTT. The entire variable domain, with the rest obtained from reference TRBV7-6 and TRBJ2-2, is as follows: GAGVSQSPRYKVTKRGQDVALRCDPISGHVSLYWYRQALGQGPEFLTYFNYEAQQDKSGLPNDRFSAERPEGSISTLTIQRTEQRDSAMYRCASSLLDRGPGELFFGEGSRLTVL.

This clone was recorded once. The chain carries TRBV7-2 and TRBJ1-5, with 7 bases aligning to TRBD1. The V gene's germline CDR1 is SGHTA and CDR2 FQGNSA. V shed 5 bases, J shed 6 bases, and the junction held 7 bases outside the gene matches. The CDR3 length is 14 residues. The chain's CDR3 is CASSIQGFGQPQHF. The CDR3 nucleotides are TGTGCCAGCAGCATACAGGGGTTCGGTCAGCCCCAGCATTTT.

V usage is TRBV15 and J usage is TRBJ2-1; 8 bases fit TRBD1. V was clipped by 6 bases and J by 0 bases; unmatched bases: 4. Germline V gives CDR1 LNHNV, CDR2 YYDKDF (reference sequence). This CDR3 comprises 15 residues. Here the CDR3 DNA reads TGTGCCACCAGAGATGACAGGGGCTCCTACAATGAGCAGTTCTTC. Translating gives CATRDDRGSYNEQFF. Supplemented by reference TRBV15 and TRBJ2-1, the full variable domain reads DAMVIQNPRYQVTQFGKPVTLSCSQTLNHNVMYWYQQKSSQAPKLLFHYYDKDFNNEADTPDNFQSRRPNTSFCFLDIRSPGLGDTAMYLCATRDDRGSYNEQFFGPGTRLTVL.

V gene TRBV6-1 combines with J gene TRBJ2-3, with TRBD2 as a possible D gene (6 bases). The CDR3 is made up of 14 amino acids. In germline, CDR1 is MNHNS, CDR2 SASEGT. Here the CDR3 DNA reads TGTGCTGGAAACCGAGGGGAGGGCACAGATACGCAGTATTTT. This encodes CAGNRGEGTDTQYF.

This chain connects TRBV11-2 to TRBJ2-5, with 11 bases lining up with TRBD1. The V gene end was trimmed by 5 bases and the J gene end by 5 bases; junction bases not matched to a gene: 7. The CDR3 loop spans 15 amino acids. Looked up from germline, CDR1 is SGHAT and CDR2 is FQNNGV. CDR3 DNA sequence: TGTGCCAGCAGCCCGTGGACAGGGGGCAGGGAGACCCAGTACTTC. Translation: CASSPWTGGRETQYF.

The chain employs TRBV5-1 and TRBJ2-5; 8 bases match TRBD1. This CDR3 spans 14 amino acids. Germline V CDR1 and CDR2: SGHRS, YFSETQ. V was pared by 4 bases and J by 3 bases, with 5 bases of the junction left unmatched. CDR3 region: CASSPLQGEETQYF. CDR3 nucleotides: TGCGCCAGCAGCCCCCTACAGGGGGAAGAGACCCAGTACTTC. Looking up the rest from reference TRBV5-1 and TRBJ2-5 gives the full variable domain: KAGVTQTPRYLIKTRGQQVTLSCSPISGHRSVSWYQQTPGQGLQFLFEYFSETQRNKGNFPGRFSGRQFSNSRSEMNVSTLELGDSALYLCASSPLQGEETQYFGPGTRLLVL.

This chain connects TRBV9 to TRBJ2-7; 10 nucleotides align to TRBD1. CDR3 length: 14 residues. J gave up 5 bases and V 2 bases, and 4 bases lay outside the gene matches. Germline CDR1 and CDR2: SGDLS and YYNGEE. The CDR3 sequence is CASSVGTGADEQYF. The CDR3 bases are TGTGCCAGCAGCGTGGGGACAGGGGCAGACGAGCAGTACTTC.

This clone was counted a few times. V usage is TRBV7-2 and J usage is TRBJ2-1; D perhaps matches TRBD2 (7 bases). Trimming stripped 1 base from V and 0 bases from J, with 16 bases between. The CDR3 is 18 residues long. Germline V gene lookup returns CDR1 SGHTA and CDR2 FQGNSA. The CDR3 is CASSLVGGGGNSYNEQFF. CDR3 coding DNA: TGTGCCAGCAGCTTAGTCGGGGGCGGGGGAAACTCCTACAATGAGCAGTTCTTC.

The J gene is TRBJ2-7, the V gene TRBV2; 13 bases are a match to TRBD2. Germline lookup yields CDR1 SNHLY and CDR2 FYNNEI. This CDR3 contains 14 residues. Trimming removed 8 bases from V and 1 base from J; junction bases left unmatched: 2. Here the CDR3 reads CASWTSGSSYEQYF. The DNA for the CDR3 is TGTGCCAGCTGGACTAGCGGGAGTTCCTACGAGCAGTACTTC. Combining the CDR3 with reference TRBV2 and TRBJ2-7 gives the whole variable domain EPEVTQTPSHQVTQMGQEVILRCVPISNHLYFYWYRQILGQKVEFLVSFYNNEISEKSEIFDDQFSVERPDGSNFTLKIRSTKLEDSAMYFCASWTSGSSYEQYFGPGTRLTVT.

The rearrangement joins TRBV5-1 to TRBJ2-1, with TRBD1 identical over 8 bases. The V gene end was trimmed by 0 bases and the J gene end by 5 bases; junction bases not matched to a gene: 10. The V gene's germline CDR1 is SGHRS and CDR2 YFSETQ. CDR3 length: 17 amino acids. In nucleotides, the CDR3 is TGCGCCAGCAGCTTGGCACCACAGGGGGGCGGCAACAATGAGCAGTTCTTC. Translating gives CASSLAPQGGGNNEQFF.

Turning to this clone: A read error may account for a junction end that differs from germline. The chain has TRBV7-7 and TRBJ2-2, with 8 positions matching TRBD2. Germline V gene lookup returns CDR1 SSHAT and CDR2 FNYEAQ (reference sequence). The CDR3 consists of 16 residues. This CDR3 is CASSFPGGTNTGELFF. CDR3 coding DNA: TGTGCTAGCAGCTTTCCGGGGGGGACGAACACCGGGGAGCTGTTTTTT.

The chain carries TRBV4-1 and TRBJ2-1; 10 bases match TRBD1. After removal of 5 bases from V and 8 bases from J, the junction contained 21 bases not matched to a gene. In germline, CDR1 is MGHRA, CDR2 YSYEKL. This CDR3 region has 19 residues. The CDR3 DNA reads TGCGCCAGCAGCGGACAGGGGGAATACCCGGGTCCCATGGGGCATGAGCAGTTCTTC. Its translation: CASSGQGEYPGPMGHEQFF.

J is TRBJ1-5 and V is TRBV28, with 9 nucleotides matching TRBD1. V shed 3 bases, J shed 1 base, and the junction held 13 bases outside the gene matches. There are 19 residues in the CDR3. Germline-derived CDR1 and CDR2 are MDHEN and SYDVKM. CDR3 bases: TGTGCCAGCAGTTTCCCCGGGACAGGGAGCAGGTTGAGCAATCAGCCCCAGCATTTT. It translates to CASSFPGTGSRLSNQPQHF.

CDR3: CASSGSGTGLSYNEQFF. The CDR3 DNA reads as TGTGCCAGCAGTGGGTCCGGGACAGGGCTCTCCTACAATGAGCAGTTCTTC. The chain employs TRBV25-1 and TRBJ2-1; 9 bases line up with TRBD1. Trimming took 4 bases from V and 0 from J; bases not matched to a gene: 7. The CDR3 loop spans 17 amino acids. Germline-derived CDR1 and CDR2 are MGHDK and SYGVNS.

This clone was seen only once. The V and J genes are TRBV11-2 and TRBJ2-1, with 11 bases aligning to TRBD2. CDR3 length equals 15 residues. Germline values: CDR1 SGHAT, CDR2 FQNNGV. The trim removed 0 bases at V and 9 bases at J, leaving 4 bases unmatched. The chain's CDR3 is CASSLELAGVLEQFF. DNA for the CDR3: TGTGCCAGCAGCTTAGAACTAGCGGGAGTCCTTGAGCAGTTCTTC.

This clone has a handful of counts. J is TRBJ2-1 and V is TRBV11-2; tentatively, D is TRBD1 (6 bases). V was shortened by 1 base and J by 7 bases, with 17 bases between the two germline ends. The V gene's germline CDR1 is SGHAT and CDR2 FQNNGV. There are 16 residues in the CDR3. The CDR3 reads CASSLAFRGRINEQFF. CDR3 sequence (DNA): TGTGCCAGCAGCTTAGCCTTCAGGGGCCGAATTAATGAGCAGTTCTTC.

This sequence joins TRBV11-3 and TRBJ2-7, with 10 bases lining up with TRBD1. This CDR3 spans 16 amino acids. The J segment lost 3 bases and the V segment lost 5 bases, leaving 10 bases of the junction unmatched. The germline CDR1 and CDR2 sequences are SGHNT and YENEEA. CDR3 nucleotides: TGTGCCAGCAGCCCCGCGGGGGACAGGGGTAACTACGAGCAGTACTTC. It specifies CASSPAGDRGNYEQYF.

The chain couples TRBV15 to TRBJ2-1; 9 bases fit TRBD1. Germline V gene sequence: CDR1 LNHNV, CDR2 YYDKDF (reference sequence). CDR3 length: 15 residues. The ends lost 0 bases at V and 10 bases at J; junction bases unmatched: 7. CDR3 coding DNA: TGTGCCACCAGCAGAGAAACCGGGACAGGGAACGAGCAGTTCTTC. As protein: CATSRETGTGNEQFF.

In its sample, this clone was seen once. The chain is built from TRBV27 and TRBJ2-5; TRBD1 aligns across 10 bases. CDR1 is MNHEY, CDR2 SMNVEV, per germline (reference sequence). The CDR3 totals 16 residues. The trim removed 5 bases at V and 6 bases at J, leaving 12 bases unmatched. In DNA form, the CDR3 reads TGTGCCAGCAGTACCCTCCTCCGGGACAGGGGAAAGACCCAGTACTTC. Residues: CASSTLLRDRGKTQYF.

The V and J genes are TRBV7-2 and TRBJ1-3; D gene unclear. The CDR3 totals 11 residues. The germline V and J ends were trimmed by 4 bases and 8 bases, with 6 bases remaining between them. Germline V gives CDR1 SGHTA, CDR2 FQGNSA. In nucleotides, the CDR3 is TGTGCCAGCAGCTCGAGGGACACCATATATTTT. It translates to CASSSRDTIYF. The entire variable domain, with the rest obtained from reference TRBV7-2 and TRBJ1-3, is as follows: GAGVSQSPSNKVTEKGKDVELRCDPISGHTALYWYRQSLGQGLEFLIYFQGNSAPDKSGLPSDRFSAERTGGSVSTLTIQRTQQEDSAVYLCASSSRDTIYFGEGSWLTVV.

V gene TRBV15 combines with J gene TRBJ1-2; D may be TRBD1 (5 bases). Germline assignment: CDR1 LNHNV and CDR2 YYDKDF (reference sequence). Trimming removed 1 base at V and 4 bases at J, with 16 bases between. The CDR3 loop spans 16 amino acids. The CDR3 coding sequence is TGTGCCACCAGCAGAGCGGGCGGGACGGAAACCTATGGCTACACCTTC. Translated, it gives CATSRAGGTETYGYTF.

The gene calls are TRBV7-3 and TRBJ2-3; 13 nucleotides agree with TRBD2. Germline V gene sequence: CDR1 SGHTA, CDR2 FQGTGA. There are 18 residues in the CDR3. After removal of 1 base from V and 2 bases from J, the junction contained 6 bases not matched to a gene. Written as DNA, the CDR3 is TGTGCCAGCAGCTTAAATGGACTAGCGGGGGCCGTCACAGATACGCAGTATTTT. Its protein is CASSLNGLAGAVTDTQYF.

The chain carries TRBV10-3 and TRBJ1-4; the match to TRBD1 covers 10 bases. V lost 6 bases to trimming and J lost 2 bases; unmatched junction nucleotides: 9. Germline V gene sequence: CDR1 ENHRY, CDR2 SYGVKD. This CDR3 spans 17 amino acids. The CDR3 bases are TGTGCCATCAGGGCCGGGACAGGGGACCGGACTAATGAAAAACTGTTTTTT. Translation gives CAIRAGTGDRTNEKLFF.